These T cell receptor beta chains were read from a single sample in a study of persistence of HIV-infected CD4 T cells. Clones were sequenced by immunoSEQ multiplex PCR, and TCRdb holds only the in-frame ones, with some missing. In the table there are about 43,000 clones, 70% to 80% of which are singletons. Their specific antigens are unknown. The sample was CD4+ T cells sorted from PBMCs after roughly 18-hour stimulation, taken from a patient who received antiretroviral therapy. Receptor source: an adult man with HIV who was CMV-seropositive. Each CDR3 is given with its conserved first and last residue. Each record gives: V gene, CDR3 protein.

v_gene: TRBV19; CDR3aa: CASSIDRGSSRANF
v_gene: TRBV11-3; CDR3aa: CASSPWTGDFYNEQFF
v_gene: TRBV6-5; CDR3aa: CASSYGGNQPQHF
v_gene: TRBV20-1; CDR3aa: CSAGRGYEQYF
v_gene: TRBV7-3; CDR3aa: CASSLSAGEKLFF
v_gene: TRBV30; CDR3aa: CAWSVQGLNNEQFF
v_gene: TRBV4-1; CDR3aa: CASSSRGDSGAHTQYF
v_gene: TRBV7-9; CDR3aa: CASSPGAVGEKLFF
v_gene: TRBV5-1; CDR3aa: CASSSPRNTEAFF
v_gene: TRBV18; CDR3aa: CASSPDRGLGQPQHF
v_gene: TRBV28; CDR3aa: CATSETGTRSTEAFF
v_gene: TRBV2; CDR3aa: CASSEQRNPGEQYF
v_gene: TRBV7-9; CDR3aa: CASSTGAPVVVQYF
v_gene: TRBV15; CDR3aa: CATSPGTSSPYEQYF
v_gene: TRBV7-7; CDR3aa: CASSPGTSASHEQYF
v_gene: TRBV9; CDR3aa: CASSVGAQIGYTF
v_gene: TRBV19; CDR3aa: CASSIDGPAPYGYTF
v_gene: TRBV5-6; CDR3aa: CASRGRAYGYTF
v_gene: TRBV19; CDR3aa: CASSIDLESFEAFF
v_gene: TRBV5-1; CDR3aa: CASRRTSALNTEAFF
v_gene: TRBV6-5; CDR3aa: CASSLKRGEQYF
v_gene: TRBV15; CDR3aa: CATSRDSGANVLTF
v_gene: TRBV19; CDR3aa: CASQPGTGGNQPQHF
v_gene: TRBV15; CDR3aa: CATSRDIGEKRGDGYTF
v_gene: TRBV9; CDR3aa: CASSAHTYTPGTGATYEQYF
v_gene: TRBV30; CDR3aa: CASGTGFEQYF
v_gene: TRBV15; CDR3aa: CATSREGRGNIQYF
v_gene: TRBV19; CDR3aa: CASRNGLSGNTGELFF
v_gene: TRBV10-1; CDR3aa: CASSESETGSNEQFF